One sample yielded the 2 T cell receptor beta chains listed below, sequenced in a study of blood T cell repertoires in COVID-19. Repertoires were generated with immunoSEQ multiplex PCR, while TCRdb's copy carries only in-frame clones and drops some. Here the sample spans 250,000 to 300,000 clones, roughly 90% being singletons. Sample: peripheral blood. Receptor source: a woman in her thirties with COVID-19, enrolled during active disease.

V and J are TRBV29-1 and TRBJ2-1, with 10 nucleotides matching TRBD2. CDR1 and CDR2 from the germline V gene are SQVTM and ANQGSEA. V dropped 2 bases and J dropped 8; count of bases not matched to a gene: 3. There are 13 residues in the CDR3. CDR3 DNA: TGCAGCGTTGAACTAGCGGGAGTCCATGAGCAGTTCTTC. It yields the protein CSVELAGVHEQFF.

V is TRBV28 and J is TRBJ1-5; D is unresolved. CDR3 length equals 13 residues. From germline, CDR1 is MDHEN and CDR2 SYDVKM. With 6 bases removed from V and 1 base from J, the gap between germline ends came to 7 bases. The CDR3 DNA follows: TGTGCCAGCAGGGAACAGAGCAATCAGCCCCAGCATTTT. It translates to CASREQSNQPQHF. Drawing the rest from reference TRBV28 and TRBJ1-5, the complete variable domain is DVKVTQSSRYLVKRTGEKVFLECVQDMDHENMFWYRQDPGLGLRLIYFSYDVKMKEKGDIPEGYSVSREKKERFSLILESASTNQTSMYLCASREQSNQPQHFGDGTRLSIL.